Listed below are T cell receptor beta chains from one sample, sequenced in a study of technical replicates of blood from several donors. The repertoire was sequenced with immunoSEQ multiplex PCR; TCRdb's copy has only in-frame clones and lacks some. The sample has some 74,000 clones; about 89% are singletons. The sample comprised T cells isolated from PBMCs. The receptors shown here come from a human donor in good health. Each CDR3 is given with its conserved first and last residue. D genes are given only for firm matches. Clone sizes are given selectively: once, few, many, or a class where the clone is expanded.

V gene: TRBV10-2; clone size: -; D gene: -; J gene: TRBJ2-1; CDR3 DNA: TGCGCCAGCAGTGAGTCCGGACTCCCCTCAGTCTATGAGCAGTTCTTC; CDR3 protein: CASSESGLPSVYEQFF
V gene: TRBV30; clone size: -; D gene: TRBD2; J gene: TRBJ2-1; CDR3 DNA: TGTGCCTGGAGTGGGGGTGGGTGGACCGGGACTAGCAATGAGCAGTTCTTC; CDR3 protein: CAWSGGGWTGTSNEQFF
V gene: TRBV7-8; clone size: once; D gene: -; J gene: TRBJ2-5; CDR3 DNA: TGTGCCAGCAGAATTGGGGCAGAAGAGACCCAGTACTTC; CDR3 protein: CASRIGAEETQYF
V gene: TRBV27; clone size: -; D gene: TRBD2; J gene: TRBJ2-1; CDR3 DNA: TGTGCCAGCAGTCCCCTAGCGGGAGAGGGGAATGAGCAGTTCTTC; CDR3 protein: CASSPLAGEGNEQFF
V gene: TRBV4-2; clone size: -; D gene: -; J gene: TRBJ2-2; CDR3 DNA: TGTGCCAGCAGCCAAGATCGACAGCCCACCGGGGAGCTGTTTTTT; CDR3 protein: CASSQDRQPTGELFF
V gene: TRBV7-6; clone size: -; D gene: -; J gene: TRBJ1-1; CDR3 DNA: TGTGCCAGCAGCTTAGGGGGCTCGAACACTGAAGCTTTCTTT; CDR3 protein: CASSLGGSNTEAFF
V gene: TRBV5-1; clone size: -; D gene: -; J gene: TRBJ2-3; CDR3 DNA: TGCGCCAGCAGCTTGGCTATTACAGATACGCAGTATTTT; CDR3 protein: CASSLAITDTQYF
V gene: TRBV11-2; clone size: -; D gene: TRBD2; J gene: TRBJ2-5; CDR3 DNA: TGTGCCAGCAGCTTAAATCTAGCGGGACGAGAGACCCAGTACTTC; CDR3 protein: CASSLNLAGRETQYF
V gene: TRBV6-5; clone size: -; D gene: -; J gene: TRBJ1-5; CDR3 DNA: TGTGCCAGCAGCCTAGACAGGCAGCGTCAGCCCCAGCATTTT; CDR3 protein: CASSLDRQRQPQHF
V gene: TRBV19; clone size: -; D gene: TRBD2; J gene: TRBJ2-1; CDR3 DNA: TGTGCCAGTAGTATAGTGGCGGGAGAAAATTTCAATGAGCAGTTCTTC; CDR3 protein: CASSIVAGENFNEQFF